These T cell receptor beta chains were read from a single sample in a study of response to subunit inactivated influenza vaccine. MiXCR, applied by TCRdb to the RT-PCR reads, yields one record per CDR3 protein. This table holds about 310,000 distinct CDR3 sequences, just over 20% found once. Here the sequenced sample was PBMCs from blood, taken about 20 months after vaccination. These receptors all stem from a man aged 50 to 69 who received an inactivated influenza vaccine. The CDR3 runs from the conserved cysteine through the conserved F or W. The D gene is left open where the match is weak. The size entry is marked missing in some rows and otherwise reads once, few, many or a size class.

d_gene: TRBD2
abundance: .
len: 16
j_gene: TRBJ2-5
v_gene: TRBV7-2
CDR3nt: TGTGCCAGCAGCTTAACAGCGGGAGCGTCCCAAGAGACCCAGTACTTC
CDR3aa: CASSLTAGASQETQYF

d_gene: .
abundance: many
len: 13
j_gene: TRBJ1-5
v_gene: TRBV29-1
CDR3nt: TGCAGCGTTGAAGAGCGAGGGGGTCAGCCCCAGCATTTT
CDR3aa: CSVEERGGQPQHF

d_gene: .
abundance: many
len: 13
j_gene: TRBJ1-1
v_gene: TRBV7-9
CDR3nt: TGTGCCAGCAGCTTAGGGGAGACGGTGCGGGCTTTCTTT
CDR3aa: CASSLGETVRAFF

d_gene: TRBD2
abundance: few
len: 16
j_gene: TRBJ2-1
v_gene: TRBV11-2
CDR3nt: TGTGCCAGCAGGGGGCTAGCGGGGGGTCGTTACAATGAGCAGTTCTTC
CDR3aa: CASRGLAGGRYNEQFF

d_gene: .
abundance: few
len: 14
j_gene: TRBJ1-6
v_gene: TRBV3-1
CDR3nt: TGTGCCAGCAGTGGGGGAAGGGGCAATTCACCCCTCCACTTT
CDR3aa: CASSGGRGNSPLHF

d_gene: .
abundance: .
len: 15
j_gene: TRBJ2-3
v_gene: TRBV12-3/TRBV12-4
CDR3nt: TGTGCCAGCAGTTTAGCCGGTTATAGCACAGATACGCAGTATTTT
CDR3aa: CASSLAGYSTDTQYF

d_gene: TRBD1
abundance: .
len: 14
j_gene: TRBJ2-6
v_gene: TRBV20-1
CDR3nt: TGCAGTGCGCAGACAGGGATAGGGGCCAACGTCCTGACTTTC
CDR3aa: CSAQTGIGANVLTF

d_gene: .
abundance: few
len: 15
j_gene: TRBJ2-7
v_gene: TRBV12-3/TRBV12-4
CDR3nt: TGTGCCAGCGGGGATCCCCGGGACACCTCCTACGAGCAGTACTTC
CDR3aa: CASGDPRDTSYEQYF

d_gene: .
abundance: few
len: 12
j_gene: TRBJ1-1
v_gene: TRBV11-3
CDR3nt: TGTGCCAGCAGCGAGGTGGACACTGAAGCTTTCTTT
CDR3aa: CASSEVDTEAFF

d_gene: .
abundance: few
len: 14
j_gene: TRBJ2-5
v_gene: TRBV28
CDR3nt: TGTGCCAGCAGTACACGGGACTTCCAAGAGACCCAGTACTTC
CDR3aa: CASSTRDFQETQYF

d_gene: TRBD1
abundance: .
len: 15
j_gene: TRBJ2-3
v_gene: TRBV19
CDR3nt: TGTGCCAGTAGTCCCGGGACAGGGCGCACAGATACGCAGTATTTT
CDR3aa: CASSPGTGRTDTQYF

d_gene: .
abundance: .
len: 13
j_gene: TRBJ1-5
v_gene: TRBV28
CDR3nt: TGTGCCAGCAGACAGTATAGCAATCAGCCCCAGCATTTT
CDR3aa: CASRQYSNQPQHF

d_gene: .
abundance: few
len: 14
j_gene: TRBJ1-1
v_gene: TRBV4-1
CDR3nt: TGCGCCAGCAGCTCATACAAAGGGCAGGTTGAAGCTTTCTTT
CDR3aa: CASSSYKGQVEAFF

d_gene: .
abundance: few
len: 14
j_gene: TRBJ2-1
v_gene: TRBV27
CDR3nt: TGTGCCAGCAGTGGCCTGCTCTCCTACAATGAGCAGTTCTTC
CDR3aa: CASSGLLSYNEQFF

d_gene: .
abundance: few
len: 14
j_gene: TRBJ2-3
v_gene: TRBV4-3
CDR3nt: TGCGCCAGCAGCCCGAGACTAGGTCCTGATACGCAGTATTTT
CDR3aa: CASSPRLGPDTQYF

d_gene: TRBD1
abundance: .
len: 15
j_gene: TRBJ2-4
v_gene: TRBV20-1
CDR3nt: TGCAGTGCTTGTACCGGGACAGGGGGCGCAGACATTCAGTACTTC
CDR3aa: CSACTGTGGADIQYF

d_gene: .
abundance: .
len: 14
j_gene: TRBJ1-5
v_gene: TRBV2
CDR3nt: TGTGCCAGCAGTGGGGTGGGCGGCAATCAGCCCCAGCATTTT
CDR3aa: CASSGVGGNQPQHF